This T cell receptor (beta chain) emerged from a study of T cell changes during pregnancy in multiple sclerosis. The CDR3 has 19 amino acids. V gave up 0 bases and J gave up 9 bases; unmatched junction bases: 19. CDR1 and CDR2 from the germline V gene are SGHRS and YFSETQ. Clones were sequenced by immunoSEQ multiplex PCR, and TCRdb holds only the in-frame ones, with some missing. The sample lists about 79,000 clones, 90% to 95% occurring once. This specimen consisted of peripheral blood, obtained in the second trimester of pregnancy. This TCR derives from a female donor in good health, enrolled as a control in a pregnancy study. The rearrangement links TRBV5-1 to TRBJ2-3, with 10 bases matching TRBD2. The CDR3 coding sequence is TGCGCCAGCAGCTTGGGAAGCGGGGGGGCCAGGAGGACCAGATACACGCAGTATTTT. This encodes CASSLGSGGARRTRYTQYF.